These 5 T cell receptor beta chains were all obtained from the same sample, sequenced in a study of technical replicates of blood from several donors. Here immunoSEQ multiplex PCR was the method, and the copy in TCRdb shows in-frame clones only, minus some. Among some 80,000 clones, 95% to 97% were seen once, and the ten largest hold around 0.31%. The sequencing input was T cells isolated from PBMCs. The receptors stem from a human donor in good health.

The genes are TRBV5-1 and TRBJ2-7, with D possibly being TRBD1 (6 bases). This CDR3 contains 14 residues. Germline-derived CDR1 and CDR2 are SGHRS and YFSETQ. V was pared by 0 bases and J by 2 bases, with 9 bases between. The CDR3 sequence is CASSLAGQTYEQYF. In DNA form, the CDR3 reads TGCGCCAGCAGCTTGGCGGGACAAACCTACGAGCAGTACTTC.

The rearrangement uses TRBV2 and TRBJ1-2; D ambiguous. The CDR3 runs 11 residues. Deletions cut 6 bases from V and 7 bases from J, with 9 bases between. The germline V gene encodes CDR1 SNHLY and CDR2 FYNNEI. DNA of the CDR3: TGTGCCAGCAGATTGGAGGGTGGCTACACCTTC. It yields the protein CASRLEGGYTF.

The CDR3 sequence: CASRGTGYYNYGYTF. CDR3 bases: TGTGCCAGCAGGGGGACAGGGTATTACAACTATGGCTACACCTTC. This sequence joins TRBV25-1 and TRBJ1-2; 9 bases match TRBD1. The V and J ends lost 6 bases and 2 bases, in that order; junction bases with no gene match: 7. The CDR3 is made up of 15 amino acids. The germline gives CDR1 MGHDK, CDR2 SYGVNS.

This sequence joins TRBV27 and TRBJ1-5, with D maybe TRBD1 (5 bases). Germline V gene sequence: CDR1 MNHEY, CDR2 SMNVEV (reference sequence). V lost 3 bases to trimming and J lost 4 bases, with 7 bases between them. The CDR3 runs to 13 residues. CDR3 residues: CASSLTANQPQHF. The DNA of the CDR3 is TGTGCCAGCAGTTTGACAGCTAATCAGCCCCAGCATTTT.

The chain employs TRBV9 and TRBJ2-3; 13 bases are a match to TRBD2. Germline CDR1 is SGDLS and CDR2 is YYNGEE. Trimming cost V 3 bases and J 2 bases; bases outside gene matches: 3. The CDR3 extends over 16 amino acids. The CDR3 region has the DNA TGTGCCAGCAGCGAGGGACTAGCGGGATCCACAGATACGCAGTATTTT. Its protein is CASSEGLAGSTDTQYF.